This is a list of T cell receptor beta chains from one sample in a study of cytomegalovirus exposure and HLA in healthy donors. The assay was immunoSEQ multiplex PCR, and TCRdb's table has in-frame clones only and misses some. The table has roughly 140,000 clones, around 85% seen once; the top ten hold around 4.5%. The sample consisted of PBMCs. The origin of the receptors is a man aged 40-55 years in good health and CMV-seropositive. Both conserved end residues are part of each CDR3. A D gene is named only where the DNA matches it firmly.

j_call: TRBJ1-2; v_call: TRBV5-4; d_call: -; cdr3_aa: CASSSTGGYGYTF
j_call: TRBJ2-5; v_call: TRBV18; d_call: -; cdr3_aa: CASSPEGPQETQYF
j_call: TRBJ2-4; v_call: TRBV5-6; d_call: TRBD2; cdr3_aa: CASSLGLAGGLGKNIQYF
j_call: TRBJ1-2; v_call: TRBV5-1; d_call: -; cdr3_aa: CASSLQGRDGYTF
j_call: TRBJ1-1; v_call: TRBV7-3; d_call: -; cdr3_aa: CASSPQRGTEAFF
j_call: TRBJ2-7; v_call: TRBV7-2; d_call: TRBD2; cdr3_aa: CASSSLGRAPIEQYF
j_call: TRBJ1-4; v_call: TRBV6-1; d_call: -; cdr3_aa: CASSEDRLNEKLFF
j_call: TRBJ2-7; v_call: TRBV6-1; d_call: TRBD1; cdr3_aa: CASSARQGLTYEQYF
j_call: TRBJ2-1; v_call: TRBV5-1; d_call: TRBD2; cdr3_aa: CASSTGLAGGGQFF
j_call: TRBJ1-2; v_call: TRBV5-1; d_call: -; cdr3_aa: CASSSSGYYGYTF
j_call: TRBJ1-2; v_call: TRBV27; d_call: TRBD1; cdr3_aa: CASSQWDRGGYGYTF
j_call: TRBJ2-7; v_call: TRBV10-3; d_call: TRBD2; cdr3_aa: CAISAGLAGSYEQYF
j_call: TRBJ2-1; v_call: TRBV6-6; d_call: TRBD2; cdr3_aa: CASRPGTSDEQFF
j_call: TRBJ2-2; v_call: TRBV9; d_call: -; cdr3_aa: CASSVASSGWSTGELFF
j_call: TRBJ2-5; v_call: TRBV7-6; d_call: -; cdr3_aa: CASSLGPGQQETQYF
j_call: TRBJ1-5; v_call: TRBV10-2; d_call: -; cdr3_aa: CASSSAGGQPQHF
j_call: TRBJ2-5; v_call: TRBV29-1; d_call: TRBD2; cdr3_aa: CSVGGGRGIETQYF
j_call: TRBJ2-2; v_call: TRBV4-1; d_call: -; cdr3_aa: CASSQAFLNTGELFF
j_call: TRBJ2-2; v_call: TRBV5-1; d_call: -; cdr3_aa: CASSLGQGDGELFF
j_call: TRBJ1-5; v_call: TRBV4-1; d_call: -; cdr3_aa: CASSQQGYSNQPQHF
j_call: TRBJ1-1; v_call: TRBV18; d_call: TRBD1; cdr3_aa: CASSQRYIGGVNTEAFF
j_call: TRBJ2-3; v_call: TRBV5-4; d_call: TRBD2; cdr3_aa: CASSLGLAGEADTQYF
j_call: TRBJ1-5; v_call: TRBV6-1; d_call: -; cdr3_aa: CASSEEVRQPQHF
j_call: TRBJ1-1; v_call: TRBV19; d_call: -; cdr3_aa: CASSIVRGTNTEAFF
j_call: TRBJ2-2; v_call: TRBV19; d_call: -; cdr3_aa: CASNPLGGARTGELFF
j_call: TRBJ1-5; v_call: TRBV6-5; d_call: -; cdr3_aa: CASSLSGQTQPQHF
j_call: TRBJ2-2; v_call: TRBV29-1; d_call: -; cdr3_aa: CSGRERGTGELFF
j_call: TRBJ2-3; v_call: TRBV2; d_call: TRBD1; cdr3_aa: CARSGTGEDTQYF
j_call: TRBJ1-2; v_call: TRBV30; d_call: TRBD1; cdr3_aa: CAWRMRDRNYGYTF
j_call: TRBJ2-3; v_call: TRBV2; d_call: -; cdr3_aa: CASSSTVPDTQYF
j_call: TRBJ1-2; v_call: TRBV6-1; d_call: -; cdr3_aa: CASDKAHGYTF
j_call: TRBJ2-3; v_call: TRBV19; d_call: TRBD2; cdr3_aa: CASSKPGLPGTDTQYF
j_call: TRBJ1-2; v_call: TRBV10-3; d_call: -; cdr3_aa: CAISEGGALYGYTF
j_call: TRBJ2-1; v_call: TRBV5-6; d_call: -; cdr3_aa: CASSSTSEQFF
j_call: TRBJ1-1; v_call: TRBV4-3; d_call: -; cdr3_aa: CASSHFRGGSEAFF
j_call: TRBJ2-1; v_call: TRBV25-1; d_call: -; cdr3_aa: CASSLGGYNEQFF
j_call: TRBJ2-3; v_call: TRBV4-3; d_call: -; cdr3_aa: CASSPGQRGADTQYF
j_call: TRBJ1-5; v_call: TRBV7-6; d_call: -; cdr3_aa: CASALGLDRPQHF
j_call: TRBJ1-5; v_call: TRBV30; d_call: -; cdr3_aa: CAWSYSNQPQHF
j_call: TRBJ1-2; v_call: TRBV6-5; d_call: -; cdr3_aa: CASSYNEGYGYTF
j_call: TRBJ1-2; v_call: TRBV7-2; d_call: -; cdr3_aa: CASSLSGAAGYTF
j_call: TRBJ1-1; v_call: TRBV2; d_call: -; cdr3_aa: CASSESSPTEAFF
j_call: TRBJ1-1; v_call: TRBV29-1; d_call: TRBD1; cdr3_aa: CSVGDRGNTEAFF
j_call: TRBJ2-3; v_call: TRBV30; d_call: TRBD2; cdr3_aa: CAWRYISGGYTDTQYF
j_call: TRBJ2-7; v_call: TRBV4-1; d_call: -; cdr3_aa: CASSLRGASSYEQYF
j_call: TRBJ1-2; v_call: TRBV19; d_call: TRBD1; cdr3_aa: CASSTGTGLFIYGYTF
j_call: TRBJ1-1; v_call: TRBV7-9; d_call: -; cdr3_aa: CSSRSQGMFTEAFF
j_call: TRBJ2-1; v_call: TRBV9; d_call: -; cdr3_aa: CASSRYHSSYNEQFF
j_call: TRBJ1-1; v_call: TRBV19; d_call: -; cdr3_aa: CASMGTSLGDTEAFF
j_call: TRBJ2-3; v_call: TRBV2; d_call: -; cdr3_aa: CASSAGTDTQYF
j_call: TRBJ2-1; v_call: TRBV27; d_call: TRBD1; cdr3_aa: CASSSFSTGGAHNEQFF
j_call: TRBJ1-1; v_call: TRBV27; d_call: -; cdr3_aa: CASSFGNTEAFF
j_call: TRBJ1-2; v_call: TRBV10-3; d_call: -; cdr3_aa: CAISEDSGGFWDYGYTF
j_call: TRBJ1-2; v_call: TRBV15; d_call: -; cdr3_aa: CATSREDSVYGYTF
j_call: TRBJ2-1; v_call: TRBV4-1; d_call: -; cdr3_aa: CASSQALVNWNNEQFF
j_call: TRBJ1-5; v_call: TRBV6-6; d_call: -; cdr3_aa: CASTRDWRGNQPQHF
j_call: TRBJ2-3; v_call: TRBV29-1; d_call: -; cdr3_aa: CSVEGEKTDTQYF
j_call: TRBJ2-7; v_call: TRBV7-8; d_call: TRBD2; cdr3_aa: CASGASGGPYEQYF
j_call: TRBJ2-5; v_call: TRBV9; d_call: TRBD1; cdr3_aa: CASSPGGTGAQETQYF
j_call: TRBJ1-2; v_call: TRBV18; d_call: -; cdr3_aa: CASSPPGGDGYTF